Listed here is a single T cell receptor (beta chain). The antigen it binds to is not known. The sample holds no much larger clone one base away, and base qualities are not on file. The data derive from a study of shared clonotypes between healthy human individuals (dated by TCRdb to the early 2020s). Notes on the research overall: A couple of women and a few men aged 18 to 49 years were included in the cohort. Per donor, three plates each were used for CD4 naive and CD4 memory, two for CD8 naive, and one for CD8 memory. Blood TCR repertoires of five healthy adults were deeply sequenced to estimate repertoire size and the extent of clonotype sharing between individuals. To increase sequencing depth and limit assay-specific biases, different laboratories used diverse techniques to prepare libraries and sequence TCR repertoires. Between about 0.85 and 8.9 billion PBMCs per donor were obtained by leukapheresis. Results and caveats for the whole study, not just this receptor: Sampling was limited to blood, and TCR repertoires in tissue likely differ from TCR repertoires in blood. Approximately 5% of naive CD4, around 3.5% of naive CD8, about 2.5% of memory CD4, and over 0.35% of memory CD8 clonotypes were shared across a few donors. Compared with non-shared clonotypes, clonotypes shared by all four sorted-subset donors had higher generation probabilities. Pairwise subsampling indicated that sequencing depth was expected to affect the degree of clonotype sharing among donors. Naive subsets generally had larger estimated clonotype richness than memory subsets. Even with the large sequencing depth, rarefaction of the sorted-subset datasets indicated that sequencing was incomplete. Because the study included a small number of donors, the genetic and exposure-history diversity represented was limited.

CD8 naive samples were CD45RO-negative cells positively selected for CCR7, giving a CD45RA+CCR7+ population that excluded TemRA cells. The donors were healthy, HIV-negative adults with no recently reported acute infections or vaccinations. Every donor was a Caucasian adult living in Nashville, Tennessee, USA. Blood was obtained by leukapheresis, after which PBMCs were separated by Ficoll-Histopaque density gradient centrifugation and cryopreserved in liquid nitrogen vapor phase. Analytical flow cytometry was used to check the purity and quantity of each magnetically sorted T cell population. Genomic DNA was isolated from every sorted fraction and measured by UV absorbance on a Nanodrop 2000c. Counted from cysteine to phenylalanine, this CDR3 has 18 amino acids. The kept DNA is CDR3 alone, 54 bases in frame from the first base. V was cut back by 4 bases and J by 3 bases, leaving a gap of 24 bases between them. The CDR1 and CDR2 encoded by the germline V gene are SNHLY and FYNNEI.

TCR CDR3 regions were amplified from genomic DNA by multiplex PCR using the deep immunoSEQ assay. Genomic DNA extracted from each cell subset was distributed evenly over all wells of several immunoSEQ 96-well plates, and each plate served as one replicate. For sorted subsets, roughly 200 ng of genomic DNA, equivalent to about 30,000 T cell genomes, went into each replicate PCR. The purified libraries were quantified using a Qubit 3.0 fluorometer, sized with a Bioanalyzer 2100, and then quantified again using the KAPA Library Quantification kit. Every immunoSEQ 96-well plate was sequenced on a dedicated single-read 150-cycle Illumina NextSeq 550 flow cell. The authors processed their data as follows. Because only junctional sequences without quality scores were contained in the immunoSEQ output, filtering matching that applied to full-length reads could not be performed. To assign V/J genes and CDR3, sequences were annotated using PyIR, a Python wrapper for IgBLAST v1.9, with IMGT germline references. Reads with weak V/J assignments (E-value above 1e-6), missing CDR3, stop codons, out-of-frame junctions, or ambiguous translated residues were removed. V3J clonotypes were defined as sequences sharing an identical inferred V gene, J gene, and CDR3 amino acid sequence. Percentage overlap between repertoires was computed as shared unique clonotypes divided by the size of the smaller repertoire. Three approaches were used to assess repertoire richness: RTK rarefaction, the Chao1 estimator, and Recon v2.1 estimates of unobserved clonotypes. OLGA was used to compute generation probabilities for all TCRbeta clonotypes that the gDNA method yielded from four donors. Held by TCRdb, this immuneACCESS table contains in-frame sequences only and omits some clones. Under half of the omission traces to an unresolved V gene where checked; the cause of the rest is unknown. The DNA gave D and trimming, while V, J and clone size come from that table. The sample table records 2 million to 2.5 million clones; about 93% of these occur just once. Roughly 1.7% of the sample lies in the top ten.

The source of this sequence is a man aged 18 to 30 in good health. Some clones in this sample may be carry-over from other donors' samples. The receptor chain draws on TRBV2 and TRBJ1-1, with TRBD1 tentatively as D gene (6 bases match). The specimen sequenced was naive CD8+ T cells from PBMCs. The sample's cell subset or site, from its label and the paper: CD45RA+CCR7+. CDR3 region: CASSGAEQGPLRDTEAFF. The DNA is as follows: TGTGCCAGCAGTGGGGCGGAACAGGGCCCGTTGAGGGACACTGAAGCTTTCTTT.